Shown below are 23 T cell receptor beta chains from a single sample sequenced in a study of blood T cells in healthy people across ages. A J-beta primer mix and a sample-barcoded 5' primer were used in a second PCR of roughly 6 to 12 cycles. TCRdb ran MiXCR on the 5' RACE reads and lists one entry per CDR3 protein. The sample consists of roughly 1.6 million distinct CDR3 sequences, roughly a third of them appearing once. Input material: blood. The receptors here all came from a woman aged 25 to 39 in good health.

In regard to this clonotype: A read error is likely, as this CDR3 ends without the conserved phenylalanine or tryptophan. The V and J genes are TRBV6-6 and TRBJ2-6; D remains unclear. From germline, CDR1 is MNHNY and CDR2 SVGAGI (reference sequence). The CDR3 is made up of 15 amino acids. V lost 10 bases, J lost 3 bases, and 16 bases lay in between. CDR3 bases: TGTGCCACCTTTCATAGTTATGGTGGGGCCAACGTCCTGACTTGC. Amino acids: CATFHSYGGANVLTC.

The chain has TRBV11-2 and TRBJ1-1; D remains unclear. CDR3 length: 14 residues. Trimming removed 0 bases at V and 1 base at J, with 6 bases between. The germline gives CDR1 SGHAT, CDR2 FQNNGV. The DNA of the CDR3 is TGTGCCAGCAGCTTAGAAGTGCCGAACACTGAAGCTTTCTTT. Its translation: CASSLEVPNTEAFF.

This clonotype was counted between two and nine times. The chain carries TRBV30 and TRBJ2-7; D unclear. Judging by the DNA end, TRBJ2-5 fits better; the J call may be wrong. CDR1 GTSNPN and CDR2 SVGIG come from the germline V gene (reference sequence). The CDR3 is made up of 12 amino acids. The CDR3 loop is CAWSPTSETQYF. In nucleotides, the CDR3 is TGTGCCTGGAGCCCCACCTCAGAGACCCAGTACTTC.

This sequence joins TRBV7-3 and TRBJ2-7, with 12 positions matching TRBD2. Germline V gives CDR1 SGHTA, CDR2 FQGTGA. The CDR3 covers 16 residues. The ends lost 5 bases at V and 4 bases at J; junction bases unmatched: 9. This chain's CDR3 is CASSPMTSGRRYEQYF. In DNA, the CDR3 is TGTGCCAGCAGCCCTATGACTAGCGGGAGAAGGTACGAGCAGTACTTC.

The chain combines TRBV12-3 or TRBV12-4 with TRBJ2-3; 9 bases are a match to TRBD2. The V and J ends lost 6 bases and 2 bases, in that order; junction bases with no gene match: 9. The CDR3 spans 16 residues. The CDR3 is CASRVGLAGTTDTQYF. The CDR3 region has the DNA TGTGCCAGCAGGGTAGGGCTAGCGGGGACCACAGATACGCAGTATTTT.

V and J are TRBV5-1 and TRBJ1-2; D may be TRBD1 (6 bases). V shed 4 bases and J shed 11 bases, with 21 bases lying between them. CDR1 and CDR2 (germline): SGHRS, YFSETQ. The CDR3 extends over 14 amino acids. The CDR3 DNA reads TGCGCCAGCAGCCTGGACCGGGGGCGGTCGAGATACACCTTC. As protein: CASSLDRGRSRYTF.

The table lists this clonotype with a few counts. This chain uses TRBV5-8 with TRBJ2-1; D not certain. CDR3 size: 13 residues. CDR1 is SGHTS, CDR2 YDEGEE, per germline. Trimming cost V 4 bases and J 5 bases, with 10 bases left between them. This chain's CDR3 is CASSTGRNNEQFF. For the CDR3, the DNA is TGTGCCAGCAGCACCGGACGAAACAATGAGCAGTTCTTC.

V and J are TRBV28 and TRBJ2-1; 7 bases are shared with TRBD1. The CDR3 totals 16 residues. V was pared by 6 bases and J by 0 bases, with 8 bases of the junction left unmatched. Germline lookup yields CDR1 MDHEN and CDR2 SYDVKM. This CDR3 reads CASRETGDSSYNEQFF. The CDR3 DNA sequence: TGTGCCAGCAGGGAAACAGGGGACAGCTCCTACAATGAGCAGTTCTTC. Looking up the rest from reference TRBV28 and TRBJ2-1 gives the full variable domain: DVKVTQSSRYLVKRTGEKVFLECVQDMDHENMFWYRQDPGLGLRLIYFSYDVKMKEKGDIPEGYSVSREKKERFSLILESASTNQTSMYLCASRETGDSSYNEQFFGPGTRLTVL.

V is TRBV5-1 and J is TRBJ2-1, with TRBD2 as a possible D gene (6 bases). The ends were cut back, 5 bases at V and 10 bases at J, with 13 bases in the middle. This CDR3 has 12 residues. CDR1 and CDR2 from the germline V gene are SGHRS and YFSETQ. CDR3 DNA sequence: TGCGCCAGCAGACCGTTAGCGGCCGAGCAGTTCTTC. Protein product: CASRPLAAEQFF.

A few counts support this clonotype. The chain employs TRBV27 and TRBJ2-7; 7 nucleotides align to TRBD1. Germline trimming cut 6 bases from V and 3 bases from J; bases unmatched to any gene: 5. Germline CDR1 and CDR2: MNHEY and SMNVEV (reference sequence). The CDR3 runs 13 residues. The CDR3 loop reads CASRRQGDYEQYF. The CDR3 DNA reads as TGTGCCAGCAGGCGGCAGGGGGACTACGAGCAGTACTTC.

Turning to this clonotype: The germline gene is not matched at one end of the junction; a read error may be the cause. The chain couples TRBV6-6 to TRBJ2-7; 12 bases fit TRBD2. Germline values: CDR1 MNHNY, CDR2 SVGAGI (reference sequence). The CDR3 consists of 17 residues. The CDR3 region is CAGSPESTSGSRYEQYF. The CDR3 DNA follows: TGTGCCGGCAGTCCAGAATCGACTAGCGGGAGTAGGTACGAGCAGTACTTC.

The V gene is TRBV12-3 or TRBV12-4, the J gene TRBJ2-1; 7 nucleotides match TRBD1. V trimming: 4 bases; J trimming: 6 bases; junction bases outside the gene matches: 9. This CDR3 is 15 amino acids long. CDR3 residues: CASSSGQTIFNEQFF. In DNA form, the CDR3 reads TGTGCCAGCAGTTCGGGACAGACTATATTCAATGAGCAGTTCTTC.

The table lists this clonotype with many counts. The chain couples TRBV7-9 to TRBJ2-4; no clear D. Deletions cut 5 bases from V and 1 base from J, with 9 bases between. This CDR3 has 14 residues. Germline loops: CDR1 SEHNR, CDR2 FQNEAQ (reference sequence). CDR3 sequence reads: CASSLVGAKNIQYF. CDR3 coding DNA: TGTGCCAGCAGCCTCGTGGGGGCCAAAAACATTCAGTACTTC. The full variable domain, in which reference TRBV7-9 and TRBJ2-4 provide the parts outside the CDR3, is DTGVSQNPRHKITKRGQNVTFRCDPISEHNRLYWYRQTLGQGPEFLTYFQNEAQLEKSRLLSDRFSAERPKGSFSTLEIQRTEQGDSAMYLCASSLVGAKNIQYFGAGTRLSVL.

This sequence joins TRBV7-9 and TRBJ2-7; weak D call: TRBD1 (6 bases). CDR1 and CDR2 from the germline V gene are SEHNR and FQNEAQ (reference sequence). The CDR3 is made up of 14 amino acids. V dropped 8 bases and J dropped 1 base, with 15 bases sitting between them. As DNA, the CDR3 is TGTGCCAGCGCCCGGGACATCCCGTCCTACGAGCAGTACTTC. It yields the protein CASARDIPSYEQYF.

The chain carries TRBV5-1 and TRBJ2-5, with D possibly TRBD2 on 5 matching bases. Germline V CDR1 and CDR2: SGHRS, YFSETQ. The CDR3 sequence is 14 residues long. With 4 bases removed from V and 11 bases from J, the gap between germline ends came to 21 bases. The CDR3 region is CASSQLEIQRGQYF. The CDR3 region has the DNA TGCGCCAGCAGCCAACTAGAAATCCAGAGAGGACAGTACTTC.

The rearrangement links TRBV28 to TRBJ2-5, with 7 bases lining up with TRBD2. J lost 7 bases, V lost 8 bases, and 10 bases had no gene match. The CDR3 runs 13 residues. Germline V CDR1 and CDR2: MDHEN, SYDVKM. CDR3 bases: TGTGCCAGCTCCTCTAGCGGCCTGGGGACCCAGTACTTC. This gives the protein CASSSSGLGTQYF.

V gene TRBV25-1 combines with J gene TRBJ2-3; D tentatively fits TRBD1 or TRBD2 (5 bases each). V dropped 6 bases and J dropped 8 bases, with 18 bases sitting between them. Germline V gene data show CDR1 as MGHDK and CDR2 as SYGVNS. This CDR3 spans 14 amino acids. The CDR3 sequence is CASSEGELSGTQYF. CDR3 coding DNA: TGTGCCAGCAGCGAAGGGGAGCTAAGTGGTACGCAGTATTTT.

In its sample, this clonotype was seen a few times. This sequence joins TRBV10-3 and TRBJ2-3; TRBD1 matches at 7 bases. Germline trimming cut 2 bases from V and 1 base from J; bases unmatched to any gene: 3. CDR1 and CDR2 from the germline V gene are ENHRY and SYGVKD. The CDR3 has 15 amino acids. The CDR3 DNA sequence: TGTGCCATCAGTGAGAATGACAGGGGCACAGATACGCAGTATTTT. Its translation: CAISENDRGTDTQYF.

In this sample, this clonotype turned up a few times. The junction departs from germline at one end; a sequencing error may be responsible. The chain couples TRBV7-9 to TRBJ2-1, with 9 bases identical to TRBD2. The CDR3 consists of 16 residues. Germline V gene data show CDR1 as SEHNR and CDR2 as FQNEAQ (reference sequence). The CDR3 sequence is CTSSVLSGGSYNEQFF. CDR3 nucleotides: TGTACCAGCAGCGTTCTTAGCGGGGGTTCCTACAATGAGCAGTTCTTC.

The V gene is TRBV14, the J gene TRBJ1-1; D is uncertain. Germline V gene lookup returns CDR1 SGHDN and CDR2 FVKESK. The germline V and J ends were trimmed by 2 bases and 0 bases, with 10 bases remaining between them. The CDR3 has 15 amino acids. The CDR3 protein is CASSQTAGLNTEAFF. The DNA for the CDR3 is TGTGCCAGCAGCCAAACCGCAGGCTTGAACACTGAAGCTTTCTTT.

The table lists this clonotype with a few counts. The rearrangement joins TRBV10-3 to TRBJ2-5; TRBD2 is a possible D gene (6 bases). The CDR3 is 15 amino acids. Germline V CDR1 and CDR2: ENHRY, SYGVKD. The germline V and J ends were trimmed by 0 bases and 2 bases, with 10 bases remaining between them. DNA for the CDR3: TGTGCCATCAGTGAGTCTAGCGGTGGGCAAGAGACCCAGTACTTC. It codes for CAISESSGGQETQYF.

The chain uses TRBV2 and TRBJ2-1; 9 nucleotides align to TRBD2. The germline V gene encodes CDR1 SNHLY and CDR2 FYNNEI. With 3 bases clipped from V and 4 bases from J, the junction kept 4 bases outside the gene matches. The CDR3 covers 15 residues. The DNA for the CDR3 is TGTGCCAGCAGTGATCCGACTAGCGGTTACAATGAGCAGTTCTTC. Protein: CASSDPTSGYNEQFF. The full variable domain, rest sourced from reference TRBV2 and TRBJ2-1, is EPEVTQTPSHQVTQMGQEVILRCVPISNHLYFYWYRQILGQKVEFLVSFYNNEISEKSEIFDDQFSVERPDGSNFTLKIRSTKLEDSAMYFCASSDPTSGYNEQFFGPGTRLTVL.

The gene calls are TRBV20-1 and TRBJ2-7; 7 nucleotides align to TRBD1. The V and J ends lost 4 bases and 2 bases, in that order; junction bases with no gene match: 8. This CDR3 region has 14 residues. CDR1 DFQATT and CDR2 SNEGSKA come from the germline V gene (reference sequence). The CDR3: CSAIGLGQAYEQYF. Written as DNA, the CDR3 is TGCAGTGCTATTGGCCTCGGACAGGCCTACGAGCAGTACTTC.